Below are 4 T cell receptor beta chains sequenced from a single sample in a study of T-cell memory formation after mild COVID-19. TCRdb passed the 5' RACE reads through MiXCR, listing each CDR3 protein once. The table shows 250,000 to 400,000 distinct CDR3 sequences, with roughly an eighth occurring only once. The source material was PBMCs or a T cell subset sorted from them (not recorded which). The source of these receptors is a man in his late teens or twenties who had mild COVID-19 (a few samples of this study predate the infection). Cell type and time point are not known.

The CDR3 protein is CASSQGTSDYTGELFF. CDR3 nucleotide sequence: TGTGCCAGCAGCCAAGGGACTAGCGACTACACCGGGGAGCTGTTTTTT. V usage is TRBV3-2 and J usage is TRBJ2-2; the table assigns TRBD2, which was not confirmed against the DNA. TRBV3-2 is assigned pseudogene status. The CDR3 is made up of 16 amino acids.

This clonotype was observed a few times. The CDR3 DNA reads as TGTGCCAGCAGCAGCCAGGGGGAAGGTCAGCCCCAGCATTTT. Translated: CASSSQGEGQPQHF. The chain links TRBV7-6 to TRBJ1-5; 7 bases map to TRBD1. Germline V gene sequence: CDR1 SGHVS, CDR2 FNYEAQ. CDR3 size: 14 residues. V dropped 5 bases and J dropped 6; count of bases not matched to a gene: 7.

The chain has TRBV6-1 and TRBJ2-6, with D unclear. Germline V gene data show CDR1 as MNHNS and CDR2 as SASEGT. V was cut by 6 bases and J by 0 bases, with 9 bases left in between. The CDR3 runs to 15 residues. This chain's CDR3 is CASSVHNSGANVLTF. In nucleotides, the CDR3 is TGTGCCAGCAGCGTCCATAACTCTGGGGCCAACGTCCTGACTTTC.

V and J are TRBV4-1 and TRBJ2-2; the D gene is possibly TRBD1 (6 bases). Germline V gene sequence: CDR1 MGHRA, CDR2 YSYEKL. Trimming took off 1 base at V and 8 bases at J, with 14 bases between the two ends. The CDR3 extends over 15 amino acids. CDR3 DNA: TGCGCCAGCAGCCAAGGGACAGCATCTATAGGGGAGCTGTTTTTT. Its translation is CASSQGTASIGELFF.